This T cell receptor (beta chain) was identified during a study of blood T cell repertoires in COVID-19. In the original workflow: Reference gene primer amplification gave estimated nucleated cell counts. Libraries were prepared by immunoSEQ multiplex PCR; TCRdb keeps only in-frame clonotypes and omits some of them. Clone size and the V and J calls come from that table; the DNA yielded D and trimming. The top ten hold 1.9% of the sample, which has 200,000 to 250,000 clones, approximately 80% seen once. The sample comprised peripheral blood. The TCR was taken from a woman aged 80 or over with acute or convalescent COVID-19.

CDR3 sequence: CASSQGQGVTDTQYF. In DNA, the CDR3 is TGTGCCAGCAGCCAAGGACAGGGGGTGACAGATACGCAGTATTTT. The chain has TRBV7-9 and TRBJ2-3, with TRBD1 identical over 10 bases. Germline V gene lookup returns CDR1 SEHNR and CDR2 FQNEAQ (reference sequence). V lost 5 bases to trimming and J lost 3 bases; unmatched junction nucleotides: 5. The CDR3 contains 15 residues. The full variable domain, its missing parts supplied by reference TRBV7-9 and TRBJ2-3, is DTGVSQNPRHKITKRGQNVTFRCDPISEHNRLYWYRQTLGQGPEFLTYFQNEAQLEKSRLLSDRFSAERPKGSFSTLEIQRTEQGDSAMYLCASSQGQGVTDTQYFGPGTRLTVL.